One and the same sample provided the 28 T cell receptor beta chains below, sequenced in a study of identical twins (dated by TCRdb to the mid-2010s). The library was made by 5' RACE. The reads were generated on an Illumina HiSeq 2000. TCRdb reanalyzed the raw reads on its own, using fastp at Q25 for trimming and MiXCR for clone calling, and kept in-frame beta chains. Every entry covers one CDR3 protein and lists the most common genes and DNA from its rows. A total of around 1.7 million distinct CDR3 sequences appear in this sample, less than 40% of them only once. The top ten hold about 0.3% of the sample. Source material: cord blood. All receptors derive from a newborn girl in good health.

This clonotype was detected ten times or more. This sequence joins TRBV28 and TRBJ2-1, with TRBD2 as a possible D gene (5 bases). V lost 3 bases and J 4 bases, leaving 13 bases between the germline ends. CDR3 size: 15 residues. Germline CDR1 and CDR2: MDHEN and SYDVKM. CDR3 sequence reads: CASSLTDGIYNEQFF. For the CDR3, the DNA is TGTGCCAGCAGTTTGACCGACGGGATATACAATGAGCAGTTCTTC.

The chain combines TRBV28 with TRBJ2-1; 10 nucleotides line up with TRBD2. The V segment lost 2 bases and the J segment 2 bases; nucleotides outside the gene matches: 9. CDR1 is MDHEN, CDR2 SYDVKM, per germline. CDR3 length equals 18 residues. The CDR3 coding sequence is TGTGCCAGCAGTTTAAGGGCCCTAGCGGGGGCCGCCTACAATGAGCAGTTCTTC. Protein product: CASSLRALAGAAYNEQFF.

In this sample, this clonotype turned up a few times. The chain recombines TRBV12-3 or TRBV12-4 with TRBJ1-6; no reliable D call. The CDR3 length is 13 residues. V lost 3 bases to trimming and J lost 6 bases, with 6 bases between them. In DNA, the CDR3 is TGTGCCAGCAGTTTTGTCCGTAATTCACCCCTCCACTTT. Amino acids: CASSFVRNSPLHF.

This clonotype was detected a few times. The chain joins TRBV2 to TRBJ1-1; no clear D gene. The germline V and J ends were trimmed by 8 bases and 4 bases, with 14 bases remaining between them. This CDR3 has 13 residues. Looked up from germline, CDR1 is SNHLY and CDR2 is FYNNEI. The CDR3 spells CASLLAETTEAFF. In DNA form, the CDR3 reads TGTGCCAGCCTCTTGGCTGAGACCACTGAAGCTTTCTTT.

The chain joins TRBV6-5 to TRBJ2-7, with TRBD2 matching over 10 bases. Germline loops: CDR1 MNHEY, CDR2 SVGAGI. The CDR3 totals 14 residues. J lost 0 bases, V lost 10 bases, and 6 bases had no gene match. CDR3 nucleotide sequence: TGTGCCACCCAGACTAGCGGGCACTCCTACGAGCAGTACTTC. Residues: CATQTSGHSYEQYF.

This clonotype was picked up a small number of times. The chain links TRBV9 to TRBJ1-5; D not resolved. The CDR3 is made up of 14 amino acids. CDR1 and CDR2 from the germline V gene are SGDLS and YYNGEE. Trimming took 0 bases from V and 2 from J, leaving 6 bases between them. The CDR3 DNA sequence: TGTGCCAGCAGCGTAGGTATGGGCAATCAGCCCCAGCATTTT. Translation gives CASSVGMGNQPQHF.

This chain joins TRBV20-1 and TRBJ2-4, with 11 nucleotides matching TRBD2. The germline V gene has CDR1 DFQATT and CDR2 SNEGSKA (reference sequence). CDR3 length: 18 residues. Trimming removed 3 bases from V and 3 bases from J; junction bases left unmatched: 13. CDR3: CSARGTSGAGLVKNIQYF. CDR3 nucleotide sequence: TGCAGTGCTAGGGGGACTAGCGGAGCCGGTCTAGTCAAAAACATTCAGTACTTC.

This clonotype has only a few counts. The V gene is TRBV20-1, the J gene TRBJ1-1; D might be TRBD1 (5 bases). Trimming stripped 1 base from V and 2 bases from J, with 11 bases between. The CDR3 is 14 amino acids. Germline assignment: CDR1 DFQATT and CDR2 SNEGSKA (reference sequence). Written as DNA, the CDR3 is TGCAGTGCTAGAGCCTCCGACAGCAACACTGAAGCTTTCTTT. It yields the protein CSARASDSNTEAFF.

The chain joins TRBV15 to TRBJ2-1; D not resolved. The end of the DNA fits TRBJ2-7 better, so the J call may be wrong. Germline V gene data show CDR1 as LNHNV and CDR2 as YYDKDF (reference sequence). This CDR3 is built from 16 residues. The DNA of the CDR3 is TGTGCCACCAGCAGAGATCTTTGGCGCTCCTACAATGAGCAGTACTTC. Protein product: CATSRDLWRSYNEQYF.

The chain is built from TRBV15 and TRBJ2-7; 9 bases map to TRBD1. Trimming at V came to 1 base and at J to 7 bases, leaving 8 bases not matched to a gene. Germline V gene data show CDR1 as LNHNV and CDR2 as YYDKDF (reference sequence). The length of the CDR3 is 15 residues. The chain's CDR3 is CATSRARTGDNEQYF. CDR3 in DNA: TGTGCCACCAGCAGAGCTCGGACAGGGGACAATGAGCAGTACTTC.

V is TRBV7-2 and J is TRBJ1-6, with unresolved D. V was clipped by 2 bases and J by 0 bases, with 14 bases between them. Germline CDR1 reads SGHTA; CDR2 reads FQGNSA. The CDR3 runs to 18 residues. As DNA, the CDR3 is TGTGCCAGCAGCTTAATCGGGGTCCGGAGCTCCTATAATTCACCCCTCCACTTT. This codes for CASSLIGVRSSYNSPLHF.

J is TRBJ2-5 and V is TRBV4-1; possibly TRBD2 for D (5 bases). Germline lookup yields CDR1 MGHRA and CDR2 YSYEKL. The V and J ends lost 4 bases and 11 bases respectively, with 23 bases between them. The CDR3 is 15 amino acids. CDR3 nucleotide sequence: TGCGCCAGCAGCCTCTTGCGACTACCAAACAATGAGCAGTACTTC. It yields the protein CASSLLRLPNNEQYF.

The CDR3 here is CSATERGGYEQFF. The DNA of the CDR3 is TGCAGTGCTACAGAAAGGGGGGGCTATGAGCAGTTCTTC. The genes are TRBV20-1 and TRBJ2-1; D possibly corresponds to TRBD2 (7 bases). V shed 4 bases and J shed 8 bases, with 15 bases lying between them. Germline V gene data show CDR1 as DFQATT and CDR2 as SNEGSKA (reference sequence). This CDR3 is built from 13 residues.

The rearrangement joins TRBV5-1 to TRBJ2-7; TRBD1 aligns across 11 bases. The ends lost 5 bases at V and 1 base at J; junction bases unmatched: 5. This CDR3 has 15 residues. In germline, CDR1 is SGHRS, CDR2 YFSETQ. The DNA of the CDR3 is TGCGCCAGCAGGGTCCGGGACAGGGGGTCCTACGAGCAGTACTTC. This codes for CASRVRDRGSYEQYF. Full variable domain (missing parts from reference TRBV5-1 and TRBJ2-7): KAGVTQTPRYLIKTRGQQVTLSCSPISGHRSVSWYQQTPGQGLQFLFEYFSETQRNKGNFPGRFSGRQFSNSRSEMNVSTLELGDSALYLCASRVRDRGSYEQYFGPGTRLTVT.

The CDR3 is CASSFVASSYNEQFF. The CDR3 coding sequence is TGCGCCAGCAGCTTTGTAGCTAGCTCCTACAATGAGCAGTTCTTC. J is TRBJ2-1 and V is TRBV5-1; no clear D gene. V was shortened by 2 bases and J by 0 bases, with 9 bases between the two germline ends. CDR3 length: 15 residues. CDR1 SGHRS and CDR2 YFSETQ come from the germline V gene.

This rearrangement joins TRBV12-3 or TRBV12-4 to TRBJ2-1; 13 bases map to TRBD2. This CDR3 is built from 15 residues. V lost 7 bases, J lost 9 bases, and 9 bases stayed unmatched. The CDR3 sequence: CASTFWTSGSGEQFF. In DNA form, the CDR3 reads TGTGCCAGCACCTTTTGGACTAGCGGGAGTGGTGAGCAGTTCTTC.

The genes are TRBV4-2 and TRBJ2-3; TRBD1 matches 11 bases. V lost 1 base and J lost 2; bases outside the gene matches: 2. Germline V gives CDR1 LGHNA, CDR2 YNFKEQ. This CDR3 has 16 residues. Here the CDR3 DNA reads TGTGCCAGCAGCCAAGGGACAGGGGGCAACACAGATACGCAGTATTTT. It translates to CASSQGTGGNTDTQYF.

This sequence joins TRBV4-1 and TRBJ1-2; TRBD1 aligns across 9 bases. CDR1 and CDR2 (germline): MGHRA, YSYEKL. Trimming cost V 4 bases and J 4 bases; bases outside gene matches: 10. The CDR3 consists of 16 residues. The CDR3 nucleotides are TGCGCCAGCAGCCTTACCTTTTGGGACAGGGCCTATGGCTACACCTTC. Its protein is CASSLTFWDRAYGYTF.

The V and J genes are TRBV7-9 and TRBJ2-2, with TRBD1 matching 7 bases. The CDR3 is 16 amino acids. Germline lookup yields CDR1 SEHNR and CDR2 FQNEAQ (reference sequence). Trimming at V came to 3 bases and at J to 4 bases, leaving 8 bases not matched to a gene. The CDR3 is CASSFATGYSTGELFF. CDR3 bases: TGTGCCAGCAGCTTCGCGACAGGGTATAGCACCGGGGAGCTGTTTTTT.

In its sample, this clonotype was seen a few times. The J gene is TRBJ1-2, the V gene TRBV9, with a possible D match to TRBD1 (5 bases). The CDR3 spans 15 residues. CDR1 is SGDLS, CDR2 YYNGEE, per germline. The germline V and J ends were trimmed by 0 bases and 4 bases, with 13 bases remaining between them. The CDR3 DNA is TGTGCCAGCAGCGTAGAGGGGCACACGGCCTATGGCTACACCTTC. This gives the protein CASSVEGHTAYGYTF.

Of note for this clonotype: The junction departs from germline at one end; a sequencing error may be responsible. This chain connects TRBV5-1 to TRBJ2-3; 8 positions agree with TRBD2. This CDR3 contains 16 residues. The germline CDR1 and CDR2 sequences are SGHRS and YFSETQ. CDR3 sequence reads: CVSCPGRVVGTDTQYF. The CDR3 DNA is TGCGTCAGCTGCCCCGGGAGGGTAGTTGGCACAGATACGCAGTATTTT. The variable domain in full, with the rest retrieved from reference TRBV5-1 and TRBJ2-3, is KAGVTQTPRYLIKTRGQQVTLSCSPISGHRSVSWYQQTPGQGLQFLFEYFSETQRNKGNFPGRFSGRQFSNSRSEMNVSTLELGDSALYLCVSCPGRVVGTDTQYFGPGTRLTVL.

The J gene is TRBJ2-3, the V gene TRBV20-1, with D tentatively TRBD2 (6 bases). Trimming removed 4 bases from V and 7 bases from J, with 15 bases in between. This CDR3 has 13 residues. CDR1 and CDR2 (germline): DFQATT, SNEGSKA (reference sequence). The CDR3 coding sequence is TGCAGTGCTAAGGGACTGAGAAGGAATACGCAGTATTTT. Translation: CSAKGLRRNTQYF.

This clonotype was counted a few times. The chain combines TRBV5-1 with TRBJ2-1; 7 positions match TRBD1. The germline CDR1 and CDR2 sequences are SGHRS and YFSETQ. Losses at the gene ends were 4 bases for V and 4 bases for J; bases not matched to a gene: 23. The length of the CDR3 is 20 residues. Here the CDR3 reads CASSPLGSGTAATQYNEQFF. In nucleotides, the CDR3 is TGCGCCAGCAGCCCCCTTGGATCCGGGACAGCCGCGACACAGTACAATGAGCAGTTCTTC.

This clonotype was observed once. The CDR3 reads CASKYGQIQETQFF. The CDR3 coding sequence is TGTGCCAGCAAGTACGGACAGATCCAAGAGACCCAGTTCTTC. This chain uses TRBV6-1 with TRBJ2-5; D is perhaps TRBD1 (6 bases). The J call may be incorrect, as the DNA end agrees better with TRBJ2-1. The length of the CDR3 is 14 residues. Per the germline V gene, CDR1 is MNHNS and CDR2 is SASEGT.

This clonotype has more than one count but fewer than ten. V and J are TRBV4-1 and TRBJ2-2; 9 nucleotides agree with TRBD2. CDR3 length: 18 amino acids. V gave up 1 base and J gave up 2 bases; unmatched junction bases: 8. The germline CDR1 and CDR2 sequences are MGHRA and YSYEKL. The CDR3 here is CASSQALLAGINTGELFF. As DNA, the CDR3 is TGCGCCAGCAGCCAAGCCCTGCTAGCGGGAATCAACACCGGGGAGCTGTTTTTT.

The chain combines TRBV6-4 with TRBJ2-1, with 12 bases matching TRBD2. Germline V gives CDR1 MRHNA, CDR2 SNTAGT. The V gene end was trimmed by 8 bases and the J gene end by 8 bases; junction bases not matched to a gene: 7. The CDR3 length is 14 residues. CDR3 sequence reads: CASLTSGGLDEQFF. The CDR3 nucleotides read TGTGCCAGCCTGACTAGCGGGGGATTGGATGAGCAGTTCTTC.

The rearrangement links TRBV10-3 to TRBJ2-1, with 9 bases identical to TRBD2. After removal of 8 bases from V and 6 bases from J, the junction contained 8 bases not matched to a gene. The germline V gene has CDR1 ENHRY and CDR2 SYGVKD. This CDR3 contains 14 residues. The CDR3 is CAIGKREVPNEQFF. CDR3 DNA sequence: TGTGCCATCGGTAAGCGGGAGGTCCCCAATGAGCAGTTCTTC.

As for this clonotype: A junction end diverges from the germline sequence, so it may reflect a read error. J is TRBJ1-5 and V is TRBV3-1; the D gene is possibly TRBD1 (5 bases). Germline V CDR1 and CDR2: LGHDT, YNNKEL (reference sequence). The CDR3 covers 17 residues. CDR3 protein: CASSKSSHGAANQPRHF. The CDR3 bases are TGTGCCAGCAGCAAAAGCTCCCACGGGGCAGCCAATCAGCCCCGGCATTTT. Looking up the rest from reference TRBV3-1 and TRBJ1-5 gives the full variable domain: DTAVSQTPKYLVTQMGNDKSIKCEQNLGHDTMYWYKQDSKKFLKIMFSYNNKELIINETVPNRFSPKSPDKAHLNLHINSLELGDSAVYFCASSKSSHGAANQPRHFGDGTRLSIL.